These 23 T cell receptor beta chains were all obtained from the same sample, sequenced in a study of tumor-infiltrating lymphocytes in primary liver carcinoma. They got blood RNA out of unsorted whole blood and also pulled out germline DNA. Starting material of around 490 ng total RNA yielded TCR beta cDNA via a constant-region primer. TCR beta libraries came from three nested multiplex PCR rounds using slightly modified ARM-PCR. PCR rounds one and two used TRBV1-TRBV30 forward primers with a C-beta reverse primer for around 11 cycles each. TCRdb re-called the multiplex PCR reads through MiXCR, storing one row per CDR3 protein. Seen here are some 320,000 distinct CDR3 sequences, 65% observed once, and the top ten hold roughly 8.9%. Input material: peripheral blood. The receptors were sampled from a man in his forties or fifties with primary liver carcinoma and hepatitis B virus infection.

On this clonotype itself: Compared with germline, one end of the junction differs, possibly owing to a read error. The chain recombines TRBV5-1 with TRBJ2-5; a weak D match, TRBD2 (5 bases). Germline V gene lookup returns CDR1 SGHRS and CDR2 YFSETQ. The CDR3 extends over 13 amino acids. The chain's CDR3 is CASSLGAREIQYF. CDR3 bases: TGCGCCAGCAGCTTGGGCGCGAGGGAGATCCAGTACTTC.

The chain links TRBV10-2 to TRBJ1-1; D is unclear. Germline CDR1 WSHSY, CDR2 SAAADI. V was cut by 3 bases and J by 9 bases, with 8 bases left in between. The CDR3 is 11 amino acids. CDR3 amino acids: CASSDRPKAFF. The CDR3 coding sequence is TGCGCCAGCAGTGATAGACCGAAAGCTTTCTTT.

With respect to this clonotype: One base away lies a much larger clone, so this may be a sequencing read error. The V and J genes are TRBV6-6 and TRBJ2-1; 7 bases fit TRBD2. CDR1 and CDR2 (germline): MNHNY, SVGAGI (reference sequence). The length of the CDR3 is 15 residues. V lost 9 bases, J lost 2 bases, and 10 bases stayed unmatched. CDR3 residues: CARSPSGKTYNEQFF. CDR3 sequence (DNA): TGTGCCAGAAGCCCCAGCGGGAAGACCTACAATGAGCAGTTCTTC.

Concerning this clonotype itself: A much larger clone lies one base from this, so it may be a read error. This chain connects TRBV6-6 to TRBJ2-3; 9 nucleotides line up with TRBD1. Germline CDR1 reads MNHNY; CDR2 reads SVGAGI (reference sequence). This CDR3 comprises 15 residues. J lost 1 base, V lost 8 bases, and 7 bases had no gene match. The CDR3 is CASVNRDRGTDTQYF. The CDR3 nucleotides read TGTGCCAGCGTTAACCGGGACAGGGGCACAGATACGCAGTATTTT.

Comments on this clonotype: At one end, the junction sequence differs from germline, possibly due to a read error. This chain links TRBV4-3 with TRBJ1-6, with D perhaps matching TRBD1 (5 bases). This CDR3 region has 14 residues. Germline V gene lookup returns CDR1 LGHNA and CDR2 YSLEER. In nucleotides, the CDR3 is TGCGCCAACAGCCAAGTGGTGGGGGTTGGCTTCCTCCACTTT. Translating gives CANSQVVGVGFLHF.

V and J are TRBV30 and TRBJ1-4; D perhaps matches TRBD1 (6 bases). The length of the CDR3 is 14 residues. The V gene lost 2 bases and the J gene lost 3 bases, with 10 bases spanning the gap. CDR1 and CDR2 (germline): GTSNPN, SVGIG (reference sequence). CDR3 loop: CAWSRDTANEKLFF. The CDR3, as DNA: TGTGCCTGGAGTAGGGACACCGCTAATGAAAAACTGTTTTTT.

The chain carries TRBV5-5 and TRBJ1-2, with TRBD1 matching over 10 bases. The germline V gene encodes CDR1 SGHKS and CDR2 YYEKEE (reference sequence). V was pared by 4 bases and J by 8 bases, with 5 bases of the junction left unmatched. This CDR3 is 13 amino acids long. The CDR3 spells CASSPDRGRGYTF. DNA of the CDR3: TGTGCCAGCAGCCCCGACAGGGGGCGAGGCTACACCTTC.

The J gene is TRBJ1-1, the V gene TRBV29-1; 9 nucleotides agree with TRBD1. Germline values: CDR1 SQVTM, CDR2 ANQGSEA. Trimming took 5 bases from V and 5 from J; bases not matched to a gene: 6. The CDR3 covers 13 residues. The CDR3 is CSVWLTGGTEAFF. The CDR3 coding sequence is TGCAGCGTTTGGTTGACAGGGGGAACTGAAGCTTTCTTT.

A few counts support this clonotype. The chain employs TRBV5-1 and TRBJ2-1; perhaps TRBD1 as D (6 bases). Germline values: CDR1 SGHRS, CDR2 YFSETQ. The CDR3 spans 15 residues. With 4 bases removed from V and 0 bases from J, the gap between germline ends came to 11 bases. The CDR3, as DNA: TGCGCCAGCAGCACCCAGGGGTCCTCCTACAATGAGCAGTTCTTC. Protein sequence: CASSTQGSSYNEQFF. Full variable domain (outside the CDR3, taken from reference TRBV5-1 and TRBJ2-1): KAGVTQTPRYLIKTRGQQVTLSCSPISGHRSVSWYQQTPGQGLQFLFEYFSETQRNKGNFPGRFSGRQFSNSRSEMNVSTLELGDSALYLCASSTQGSSYNEQFFGPGTRLTVL.

In regard to this clonotype: A read error may produce the germline difference seen at one junction end. CDR3: CASIDQGNKNVQYF. In DNA form, the CDR3 reads TGTGCCAGCATAGATCAAGGAAACAAAAACGTTCAGTACTTC. The chain is built from TRBV6-6 and TRBJ2-4; no reliable D call. The germline V gene has CDR1 MNHNY and CDR2 SVGAGI (reference sequence). This CDR3 contains 14 residues.

The chain couples TRBV6-5 to TRBJ1-1; D perhaps matches TRBD1 (6 bases). Germline lookup yields CDR1 MNHEY and CDR2 SVGAGI. This CDR3 has 14 residues. CDR3 sequence (DNA): TGTGCAAGGAGCCCAGACCAGGGGAAGCCTGAAGCTTTCTTT. Its translation: CARSPDQGKPEAFF.

As for this clonotype: No conserved phenylalanine or tryptophan is present at the end of the CDR3, so a read error is the likely explanation. The J gene is TRBJ2-2, the V gene TRBV29-1; possible D gene TRBD2, 5 bases. This CDR3 has 14 residues. CDR1 and CDR2 from the germline V gene are SQVTM and ANQGSEA. The CDR3, as DNA: TGCAGCGTTTTCTTAACGAGAAACACCGGGGAACTGTTTTAT. Residues: CSVFLTRNTGELFY.

Notes on this clonotype: A much larger clone lies one base from this, so it may be a read error. The conserved final phenylalanine or tryptophan is absent from the CDR3, which likely points to a read error. The J gene is TRBJ2-2, the V gene TRBV4-1; maybe TRBD1 (6 bases). The germline CDR1 and CDR2 sequences are MGHRA and YSYEKL. The CDR3 consists of 14 residues. The germline V and J ends were trimmed by 8 bases and 3 bases, with 13 bases remaining between them. In DNA form, the CDR3 reads TGCGCCAGCTCCTGGGACACTTACACCGGGGAGCTGTTTTCT. This gives the protein CASSWDTYTGELFS.

This clonotype has a handful of counts. A read error may be the cause here, since a much bigger clone is one base away. The V gene is TRBV7-9, the J gene TRBJ2-1; D unclear. Germline lookup yields CDR1 SEHNR and CDR2 FQNEAQ (reference sequence). V lost 3 bases to trimming and J lost 6 bases, with 3 bases between them. This CDR3 region has 11 residues. The chain's CDR3 is CASSFPNEQFF. The CDR3, as DNA: TGTGCCAGCAGCTTTCCCAATGAGCAGTTCTTC.

This clonotype was seen only a few times. The J gene is TRBJ1-4, the V gene TRBV11-2; D ambiguous. The CDR3 has 13 amino acids. CDR1 and CDR2 (germline): SGHAT, FQNNGV. V was clipped by 1 base and J by 7 bases, with 7 bases between them. The CDR3 loop is CASSLGGSEKLFF. The CDR3 coding sequence is TGTGCCAGCAGCTTAGGTGGTAGTGAAAAACTGTTTTTT.

V and J are TRBV25-1 and TRBJ2-2; tentatively, D is TRBD2 (5 bases). The CDR3 sequence is 16 residues long. The germline V and J ends were trimmed by 4 bases and 5 bases, with 17 bases remaining between them. Germline CDR1 and CDR2: MGHDK and SYGVNS. The chain's CDR3 is CASSGLGDLGTGELFF. As DNA, the CDR3 is TGTGCCAGCAGTGGGCTGGGAGACCTGGGAACCGGGGAGCTGTTTTTT.

The chain joins TRBV11-3 to TRBJ2-1; possibly TRBD1 for D (6 bases). Germline CDR1 is SGHNT and CDR2 is YENEEA. Trimming removed 7 bases at V and 6 bases at J, with 13 bases between. The CDR3 runs to 13 residues. The CDR3 DNA sequence: TGTGCCAGCACCGATTTAGGGGGCAATGAGCAGTTCTTC. The encoded protein is CASTDLGGNEQFF.

As DNA, the CDR3 is TGCAGTGCTAGAGGCGGGACTAGCGGGCCCTACAATGAGCAGTTCTTC. It specifies CSARGGTSGPYNEQFF. This chain connects TRBV20-1 to TRBJ2-1, with 12 bases identical to TRBD2. This CDR3 region has 16 residues. Germline values: CDR1 DFQATT, CDR2 SNEGSKA (reference sequence). V dropped 1 base and J dropped 2; count of bases not matched to a gene: 3.

This clonotype occurred a few times. The V and J genes are TRBV6-6 and TRBJ2-7; TRBD2 matches at 11 bases. J was trimmed by 7 bases and V by 6 bases; bases with no gene match: 11. The CDR3 loop spans 15 amino acids. CDR1 MNHNY and CDR2 SVGAGI come from the germline V gene (reference sequence). In nucleotides, the CDR3 is TGTGCCAGCAGAACTATAGCGGGAGGGCCGGAAGAGCAGTACTTC. It encodes CASRTIAGGPEEQYF.

About this clonotype itself: Given a much more abundant clone one base away, this may be a read error. The chain has TRBV6-1 and TRBJ2-3; tentative D call: TRBD2 (5 bases). This CDR3 is 12 amino acids long. Looked up from germline, CDR1 is MNHNS and CDR2 is SASEGT. This chain's CDR3 is CTSSGSTDTQYF. In DNA, the CDR3 is TGTACCAGCAGCGGTAGCACAGATACGCAGTATTTT.

This CDR3 is CASSPGQHYGYTF. The CDR3 DNA sequence: TGTGCCAGCAGCCCCGGACAGCACTATGGCTACACCTTC. The chain recombines TRBV13 with TRBJ1-2, with D maybe TRBD1 (6 bases). Trimming removed 5 bases at V and 3 bases at J, with 10 bases between. Germline V gene sequence: CDR1 PRHDT, CDR2 FYEKMQ (reference sequence). CDR3 length: 13 amino acids.

The chain carries TRBV29-1 and TRBJ1-5; 7 bases line up with TRBD1. V shed 4 bases, J shed 3 bases, and the junction held 9 bases outside the gene matches. There are 15 residues in the CDR3. Germline assignment: CDR1 SQVTM and CDR2 ANQGSEA. This chain's CDR3 is CSVVPGGGINQPQHF. DNA of the CDR3: TGCAGCGTTGTCCCAGGGGGAGGTATCAATCAGCCCCAGCATTTT.

About this clonotype itself: With a much larger clone just one base away, this may be a read error. The chain couples TRBV6-1 to TRBJ1-3; possible D gene TRBD1, 6 bases. Germline V gives CDR1 MNHNS, CDR2 SASEGT. CDR3 length: 13 amino acids. In DNA form, the CDR3 reads TGTGTCAGCAGACGGACAGAGGGTGCCACCATATATTTT. It codes for CVSRRTEGATIYF.